This T cell receptor beta chain was recovered during a study of human T cells and chemical hapten exposure. The study's findings and limits: As the donors had alopecia, their immune response may differ from healthy people's. Versus controls, expanded TCRs had significantly more large CDR3 similarity clusters.

Time point described: patch test 3, about 24 weeks after DPC sensitization. Noted treatment: therapeutic diphenylcyclopropenone sensitization with weekly scalp DPC. Drawing of blood took place ahead of applying each patch test. TCRdb reprocessed the RACE reads via MiXCR and lists one record per CDR3 protein. This sample has roughly 50,000 distinct CDR3 sequences, with 9.9% found just once. Ten or more counts support this clonotype. Its target is unknown. In germline, CDR1 is MNHEY, CDR2 SVGEGT. V shed 8 bases and J shed 2 bases, with 18 bases lying between them. The CDR3 spans 15 residues. This clonotype was obtained from a woman aged 35 to 49 with alopecia areata. Some clones in this sample may be carry-over from other donors' samples. The input for sequencing was whole blood, taken in connection with sensitization to the hapten diphenylcyclopropenone (DPC). V usage is TRBV6-2 or TRBV6-3 and J usage is TRBJ2-5, with D uncertain. In DNA, the CDR3 is TGTGCCAGCTTGCAGGAAAGGGTTGCTCAAGAGACCCAGTACTTC. Its protein product is CASLQERVAQETQYF.